This TCR beta chain comes out of a study of blood T cell repertoires in COVID-19. Study context: Researchers got acute and convalescent COVID-19 samples from the United States, Italy and Spain. PBMCs, B-cell-depleted T cells, or T cells were the source of the cDNA or gDNA that made up the material.

Per the germline V gene, CDR1 is LNHDA and CDR2 is SQIVND (reference sequence). The ends lost 5 bases at V and 2 bases at J; junction bases unmatched: 7. This CDR3 contains 16 residues. The table lists this clone with a count of one. Authors' methods: It was from reference gene primer amplification that nucleated cell counts were estimated. Assay: immunoSEQ multiplex PCR; the TCRdb copy retains only in-frame clones and omits some. V, J and clone size derive from that table, while D and trimming were established from the DNA sequence. Among 140,000 to 150,000 clones listed, more than 75% were seen once.

This chain uses TRBV19 with TRBJ2-3; 10 bases line up with TRBD1. Sequenced: peripheral blood. The clonotype originates from a man in his fifties or sixties with active or convalescent COVID-19. CDR3 nucleotide sequence: TGTGCCAGTAGTTACGCCGGGACAGGGGTCACAGATACGCAGTATTTT. Encoded protein: CASSYAGTGVTDTQYF.